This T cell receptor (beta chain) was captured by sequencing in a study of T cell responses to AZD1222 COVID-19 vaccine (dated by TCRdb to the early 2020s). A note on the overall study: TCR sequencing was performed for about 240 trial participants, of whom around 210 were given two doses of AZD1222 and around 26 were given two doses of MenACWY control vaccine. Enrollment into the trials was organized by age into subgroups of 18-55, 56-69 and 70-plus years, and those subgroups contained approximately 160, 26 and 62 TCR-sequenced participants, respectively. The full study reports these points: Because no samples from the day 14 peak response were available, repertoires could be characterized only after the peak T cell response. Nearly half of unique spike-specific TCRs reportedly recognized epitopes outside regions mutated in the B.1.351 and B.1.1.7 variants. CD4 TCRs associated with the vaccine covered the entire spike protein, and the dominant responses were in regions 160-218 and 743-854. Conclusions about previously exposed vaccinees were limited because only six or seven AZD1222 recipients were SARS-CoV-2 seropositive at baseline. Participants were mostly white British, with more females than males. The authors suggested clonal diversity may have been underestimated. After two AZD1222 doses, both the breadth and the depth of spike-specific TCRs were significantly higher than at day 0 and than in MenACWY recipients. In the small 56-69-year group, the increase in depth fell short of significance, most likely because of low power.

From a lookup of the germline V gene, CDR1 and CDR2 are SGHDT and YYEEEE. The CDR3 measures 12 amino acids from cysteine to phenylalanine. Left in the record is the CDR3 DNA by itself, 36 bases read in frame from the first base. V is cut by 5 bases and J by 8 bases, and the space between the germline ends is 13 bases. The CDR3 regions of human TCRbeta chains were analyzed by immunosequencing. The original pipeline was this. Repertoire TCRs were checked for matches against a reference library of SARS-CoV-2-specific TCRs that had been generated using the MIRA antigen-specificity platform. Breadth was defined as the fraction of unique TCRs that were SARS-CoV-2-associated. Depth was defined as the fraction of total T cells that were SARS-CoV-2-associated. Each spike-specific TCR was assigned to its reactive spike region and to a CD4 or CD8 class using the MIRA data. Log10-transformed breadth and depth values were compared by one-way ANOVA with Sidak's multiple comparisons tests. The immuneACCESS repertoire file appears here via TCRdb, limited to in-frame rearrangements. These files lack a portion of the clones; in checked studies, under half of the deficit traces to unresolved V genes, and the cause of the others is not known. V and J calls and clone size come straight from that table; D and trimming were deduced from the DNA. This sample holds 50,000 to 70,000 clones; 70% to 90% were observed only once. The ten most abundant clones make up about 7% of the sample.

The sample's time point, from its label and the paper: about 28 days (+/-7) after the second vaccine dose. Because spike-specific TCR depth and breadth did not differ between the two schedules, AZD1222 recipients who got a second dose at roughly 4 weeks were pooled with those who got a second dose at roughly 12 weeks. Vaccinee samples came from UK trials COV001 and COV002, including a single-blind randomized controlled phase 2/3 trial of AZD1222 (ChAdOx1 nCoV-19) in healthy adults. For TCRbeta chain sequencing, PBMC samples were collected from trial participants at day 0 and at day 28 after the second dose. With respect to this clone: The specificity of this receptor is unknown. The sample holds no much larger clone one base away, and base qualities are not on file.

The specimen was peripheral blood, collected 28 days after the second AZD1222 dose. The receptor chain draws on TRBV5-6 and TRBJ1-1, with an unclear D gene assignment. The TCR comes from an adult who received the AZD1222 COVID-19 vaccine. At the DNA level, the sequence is TGTGCCAGCAGGGGCTCCGCGGCAGAAGCTTTCTTT. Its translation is CASRGSAAEAFF.